This T cell receptor (beta chain) was profiled in a study of technical replicates of blood from several donors. The protocol was immunoSEQ multiplex PCR, while the TCRdb copy is restricted to in-frame clones and leaves out a portion. The sample includes fewer than 90,000 clones, approximately 94% of them seen just once. V was clipped by 6 bases and J by 2 bases, with 26 bases between them. Germline V gene lookup returns CDR1 SNHLY and CDR2 FYNNEI. This CDR3 comprises 18 residues. The sequencing sample was made of T cells isolated from PBMCs. This clonotype originated in a human donor in good health. The chain employs TRBV2 and TRBJ2-7, with a tentative D call TRBD2 (7 bases). In DNA, the CDR3 is TGTGCCAGCAGCGGGGCCGCGGGCGCGGGGGCCGACCCCTACGAGCAGTACTTC. Protein: CASSGAAGAGADPYEQYF.